The clone carrying this TCR beta chain occurred a few times. The antigen is not known. Molecular-barcoded quantitative 5'-RACE produced these TCR beta libraries. TCRdb independently ran MiXCR on the 5' RACE reads; one entry per CDR3 protein. The table lists more than 600,000 distinct CDR3 sequences, 19% of them singletons. This record comes from a study of CD8 T cells in ankylosing spondylitis. Notes on the study in general: Earlier authors reported some of these motif variants in reactive arthritis synovial fluid and blood. According to the report, clones linked to the disease were significantly enriched in matched synovial fluid samples taken from ankylosing spondylitis patients. Eight or nine highly homologous variants formed a TCR beta motif that appeared characteristic of ankylosing spondylitis blood.

Germline V gene lookup returns CDR1 MDHEN and CDR2 SYDVKM. V shed 4 bases, J shed 4 bases, and the junction held 1 base outside the gene matches. This CDR3 has 13 amino acids. The sequence derives from a male donor with ankylosing spondylitis. The J gene is TRBJ1-1, the V gene TRBV28; TRBD1 agrees at 9 bases. Sequencing was carried out using blood, either unsorted or a sorted T cell fraction (not recorded which). The CDR3 nucleotides are TGTGCCAGCAGTTACAGGGGGCCCACTGAAGCTTTCTTT. This codes for CASSYRGPTEAFF.